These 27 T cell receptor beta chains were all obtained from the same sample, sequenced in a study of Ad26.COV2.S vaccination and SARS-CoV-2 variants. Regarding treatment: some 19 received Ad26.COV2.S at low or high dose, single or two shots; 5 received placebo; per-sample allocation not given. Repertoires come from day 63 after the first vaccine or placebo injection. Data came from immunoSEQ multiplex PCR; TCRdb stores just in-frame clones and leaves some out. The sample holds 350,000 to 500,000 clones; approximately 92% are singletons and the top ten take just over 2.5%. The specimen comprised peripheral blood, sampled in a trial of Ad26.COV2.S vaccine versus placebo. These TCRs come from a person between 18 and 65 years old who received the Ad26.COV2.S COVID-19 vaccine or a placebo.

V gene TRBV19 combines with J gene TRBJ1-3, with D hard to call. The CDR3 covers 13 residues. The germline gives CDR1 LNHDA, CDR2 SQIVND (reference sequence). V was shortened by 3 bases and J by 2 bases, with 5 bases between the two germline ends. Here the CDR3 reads CASSIGPGNTIYF. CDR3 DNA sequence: TGTGCCAGTAGTATCGGCCCTGGAAACACCATATATTTT. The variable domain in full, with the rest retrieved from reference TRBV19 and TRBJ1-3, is DGGITQSPKYLFRKEGQNVTLSCEQNLNHDAMYWYRQDPGQGLRLIYYSQIVNDFQKGDIAEGYSVSREKKESFPLTVTSAQKNPTAFYLCASSIGPGNTIYFGEGSWLTVV.

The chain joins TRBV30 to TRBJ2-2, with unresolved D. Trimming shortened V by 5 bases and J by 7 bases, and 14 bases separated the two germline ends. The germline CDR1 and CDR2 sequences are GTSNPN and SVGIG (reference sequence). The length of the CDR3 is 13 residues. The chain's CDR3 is CAWLPNWGGELFF. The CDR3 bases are TGTGCCTGGCTACCGAATTGGGGCGGGGAGCTGTTTTTT.

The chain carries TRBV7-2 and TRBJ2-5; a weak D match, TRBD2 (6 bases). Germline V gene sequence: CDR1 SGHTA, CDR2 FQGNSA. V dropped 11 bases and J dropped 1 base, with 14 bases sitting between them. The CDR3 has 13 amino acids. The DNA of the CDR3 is TGTGCCGGCGGCAGGAGGGCCCAAGAGACCCAGTACTTC. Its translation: CAGGRRAQETQYF.

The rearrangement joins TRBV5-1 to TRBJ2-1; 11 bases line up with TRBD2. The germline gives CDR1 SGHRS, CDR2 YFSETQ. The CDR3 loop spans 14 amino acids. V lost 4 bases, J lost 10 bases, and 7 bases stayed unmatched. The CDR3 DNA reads TGCGCCAGCAGCATTAGCGGGAGGGCTGAGGAGCAGTTCTTC. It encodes CASSISGRAEEQFF.

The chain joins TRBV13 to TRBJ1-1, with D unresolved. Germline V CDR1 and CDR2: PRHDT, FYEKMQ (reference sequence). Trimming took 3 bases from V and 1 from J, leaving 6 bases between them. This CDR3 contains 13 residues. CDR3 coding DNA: TGTGCCAGCAGCTTTCAAAGGAACACTGAAGCTTTCTTT. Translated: CASSFQRNTEAFF.

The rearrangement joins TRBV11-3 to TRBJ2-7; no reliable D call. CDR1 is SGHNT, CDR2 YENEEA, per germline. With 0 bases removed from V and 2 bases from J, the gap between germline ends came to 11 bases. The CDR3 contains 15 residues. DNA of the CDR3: TGTGCCAGCAGCTTAGATAACGGCGGCACCTACGAGCAGTACGTC. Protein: CASSLDNGGTYEQYV.

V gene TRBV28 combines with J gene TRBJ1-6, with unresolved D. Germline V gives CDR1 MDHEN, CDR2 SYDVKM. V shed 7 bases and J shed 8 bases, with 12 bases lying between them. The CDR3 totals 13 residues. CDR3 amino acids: CASTLAGDSPLHF. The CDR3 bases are TGTGCCAGCACCCTGGCTGGTGATTCACCCCTCCACTTT.

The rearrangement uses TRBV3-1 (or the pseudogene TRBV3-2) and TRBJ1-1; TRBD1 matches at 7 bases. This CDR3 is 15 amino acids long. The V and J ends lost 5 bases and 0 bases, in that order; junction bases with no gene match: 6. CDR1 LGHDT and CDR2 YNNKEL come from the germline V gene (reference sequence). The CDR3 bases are TGTGCCAGCAGCGTCCGGGACAGCATGAACACTGAAGCTTTCTTT. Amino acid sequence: CASSVRDSMNTEAFF.

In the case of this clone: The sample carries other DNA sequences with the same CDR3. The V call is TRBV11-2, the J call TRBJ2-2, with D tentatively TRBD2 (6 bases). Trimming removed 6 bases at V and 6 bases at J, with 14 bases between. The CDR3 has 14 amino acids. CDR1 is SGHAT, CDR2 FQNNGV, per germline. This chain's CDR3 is CASSPRLEPGELFF. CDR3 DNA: TGTGCCAGCAGTCCCCGACTAGAACCCGGGGAGCTGTTTTTT. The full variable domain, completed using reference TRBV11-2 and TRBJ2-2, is EAGVAQSPRYKIIEKRQSVAFWCNPISGHATLYWYQQILGQGPKLLIQFQNNGVVDDSQLPKDRFSAERLKGVDSTLKIQPAKLEDSAVYLCASSPRLEPGELFFGEGSRLTVL.

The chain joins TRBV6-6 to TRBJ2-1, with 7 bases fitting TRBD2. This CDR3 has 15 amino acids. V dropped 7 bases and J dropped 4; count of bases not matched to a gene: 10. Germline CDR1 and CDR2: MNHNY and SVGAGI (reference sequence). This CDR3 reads CASILTSETYNEQFF. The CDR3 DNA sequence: TGTGCCAGCATCCTAACTAGCGAGACGTACAATGAGCAGTTCTTC.

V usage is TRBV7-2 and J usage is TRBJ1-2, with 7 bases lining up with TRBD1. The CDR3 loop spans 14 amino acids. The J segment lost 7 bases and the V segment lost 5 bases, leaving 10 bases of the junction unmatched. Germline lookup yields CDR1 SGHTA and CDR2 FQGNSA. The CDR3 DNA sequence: TGTGCCAGCAGCCCCTTTACAGGGGAGGGTGGCTACACCTTC. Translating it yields CASSPFTGEGGYTF.

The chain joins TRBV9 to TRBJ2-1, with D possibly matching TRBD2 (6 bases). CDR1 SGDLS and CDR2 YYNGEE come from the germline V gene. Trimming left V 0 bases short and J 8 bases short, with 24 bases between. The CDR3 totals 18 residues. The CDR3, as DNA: TGTGCCAGCAGCGTAGCTACGGGAACGGGAGCGCTTAGCGATGAGCAGTTCTTC. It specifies CASSVATGTGALSDEQFF. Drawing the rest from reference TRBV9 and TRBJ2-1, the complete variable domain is DSGVTQTPKHLITATGQRVTLRCSPRSGDLSVYWYQQSLDQGLQFLIQYYNGEERAKGNILERFSAQQFPDLHSELNLSSLELGDSALYFCASSVATGTGALSDEQFFGPGTRLTVL.

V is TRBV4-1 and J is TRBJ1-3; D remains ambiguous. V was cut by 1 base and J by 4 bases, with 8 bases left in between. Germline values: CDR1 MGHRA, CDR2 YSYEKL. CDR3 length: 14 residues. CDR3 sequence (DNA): TGCGCCAGCAGCCAAGGAAACGGAGGAAACACCATATATTTT. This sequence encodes CASSQGNGGNTIYF.

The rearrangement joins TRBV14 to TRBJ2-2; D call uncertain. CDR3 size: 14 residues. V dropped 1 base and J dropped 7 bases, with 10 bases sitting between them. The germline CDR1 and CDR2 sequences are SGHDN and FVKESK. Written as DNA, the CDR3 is TGTGCCAGCAGCCAAGTGGAGCACTTCGGGGAGCTGTTTTTT. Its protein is CASSQVEHFGELFF.

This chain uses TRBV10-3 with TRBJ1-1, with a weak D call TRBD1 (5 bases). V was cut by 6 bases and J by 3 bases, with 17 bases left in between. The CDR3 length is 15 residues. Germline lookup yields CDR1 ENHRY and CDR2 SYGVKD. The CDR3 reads CAIRLRGEPYTEAFF. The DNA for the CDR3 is TGTGCCATCAGGTTGAGGGGAGAACCCTACACTGAAGCTTTCTTT.

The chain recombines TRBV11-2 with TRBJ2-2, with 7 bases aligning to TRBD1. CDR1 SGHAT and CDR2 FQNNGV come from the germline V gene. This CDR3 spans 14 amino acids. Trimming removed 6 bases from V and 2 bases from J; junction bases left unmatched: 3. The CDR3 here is CASRGTENTGELFF. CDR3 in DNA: TGTGCCAGCAGGGGGACAGAAAACACCGGGGAGCTGTTTTTT.

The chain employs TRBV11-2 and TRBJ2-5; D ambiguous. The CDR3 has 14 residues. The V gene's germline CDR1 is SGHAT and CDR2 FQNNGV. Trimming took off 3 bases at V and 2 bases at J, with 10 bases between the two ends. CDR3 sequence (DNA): TGTGCCAGCAGCTTGGGCACAACTCAAGAGACCCAGTACTTC. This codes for CASSLGTTQETQYF.

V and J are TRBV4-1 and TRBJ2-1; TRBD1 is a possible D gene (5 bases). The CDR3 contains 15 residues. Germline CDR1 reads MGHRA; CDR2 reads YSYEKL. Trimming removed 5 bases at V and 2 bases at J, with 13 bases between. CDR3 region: CASSASGPPYNEQFF. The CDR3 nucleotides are TGCGCCAGCAGCGCCTCAGGGCCCCCCTACAATGAGCAGTTCTTC.

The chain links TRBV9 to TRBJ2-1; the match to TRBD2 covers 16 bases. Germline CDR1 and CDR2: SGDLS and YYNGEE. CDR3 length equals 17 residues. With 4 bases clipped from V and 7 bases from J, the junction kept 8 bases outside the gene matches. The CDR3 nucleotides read TGTGCCAGCAGCTACGGGACTAGCGGGAGGGGGAGGAATGAGCAGTTCTTC. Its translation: CASSYGTSGRGRNEQFF.

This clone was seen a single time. CDR3 protein: CASKSSGGRSSYNEQFF. CDR3 in DNA: TGTGCCAGCAAGTCAAGCGGGGGGAGAAGCTCCTACAATGAGCAGTTCTTC. The rearrangement links TRBV2 to TRBJ2-1, with TRBD2 matching 9 bases. V shed 7 bases, J shed 0 bases, and the junction held 10 bases outside the gene matches. The CDR3 has 17 amino acids. The V gene's germline CDR1 is SNHLY and CDR2 FYNNEI. The full variable domain, rest sourced from reference TRBV2 and TRBJ2-1, is EPEVTQTPSHQVTQMGQEVILRCVPISNHLYFYWYRQILGQKVEFLVSFYNNEISEKSEIFDDQFSVERPDGSNFTLKIRSTKLEDSAMYFCASKSSGGRSSYNEQFFGPGTRLTVL.

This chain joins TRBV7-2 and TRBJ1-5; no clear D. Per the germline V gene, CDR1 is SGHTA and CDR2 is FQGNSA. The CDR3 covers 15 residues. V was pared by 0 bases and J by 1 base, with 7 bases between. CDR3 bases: TGTGCCAGCAGCTTAGCGGTCCGAAGCAATCAGCCCCAGCATTTT. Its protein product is CASSLAVRSNQPQHF.

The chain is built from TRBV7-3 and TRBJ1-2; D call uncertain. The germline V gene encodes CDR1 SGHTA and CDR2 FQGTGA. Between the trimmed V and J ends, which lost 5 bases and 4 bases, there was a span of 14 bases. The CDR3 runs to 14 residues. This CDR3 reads CASSLGGTVYGYTF. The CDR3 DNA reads TGTGCCAGCAGCCTAGGAGGCACAGTCTATGGCTACACCTTC.

This CDR3 reads CATELGTGPYTDTQYF. In nucleotides, the CDR3 is TGTGCCACTGAGCTCGGAACAGGACCCTACACAGATACGCAGTATTTT. This chain uses TRBV6-6 with TRBJ2-3; perhaps TRBD1 as D (5 bases). Trimming took 10 bases from V and 2 from J, leaving 22 bases between them. This CDR3 contains 16 residues. CDR1 and CDR2 (germline): MNHNY, SVGAGI (reference sequence).

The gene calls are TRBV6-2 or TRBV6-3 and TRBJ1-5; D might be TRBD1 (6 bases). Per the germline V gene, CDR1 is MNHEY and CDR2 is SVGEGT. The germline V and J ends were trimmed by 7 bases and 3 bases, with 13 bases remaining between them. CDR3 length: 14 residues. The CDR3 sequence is CASNPGQINQPQHF. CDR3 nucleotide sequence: TGTGCCAGCAACCCCGGACAGATCAATCAGCCCCAGCATTTT.

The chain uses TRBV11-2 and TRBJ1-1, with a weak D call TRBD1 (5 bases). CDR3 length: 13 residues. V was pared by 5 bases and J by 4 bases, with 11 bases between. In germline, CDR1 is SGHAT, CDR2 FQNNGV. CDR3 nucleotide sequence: TGTGCCAGCAGCACCGGCACAGGCACTGAAGCTTTCTTT. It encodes CASSTGTGTEAFF.

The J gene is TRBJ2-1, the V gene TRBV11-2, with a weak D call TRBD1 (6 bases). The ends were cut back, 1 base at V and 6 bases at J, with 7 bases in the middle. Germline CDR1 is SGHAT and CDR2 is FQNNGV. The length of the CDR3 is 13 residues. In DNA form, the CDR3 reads TGTGCCAGCAGCTTAGTGGGGGCCAATGAGCAGTTCTTC. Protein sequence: CASSLVGANEQFF. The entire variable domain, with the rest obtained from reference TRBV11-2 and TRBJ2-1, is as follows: EAGVAQSPRYKIIEKRQSVAFWCNPISGHATLYWYQQILGQGPKLLIQFQNNGVVDDSQLPKDRFSAERLKGVDSTLKIQPAKLEDSAVYLCASSLVGANEQFFGPGTRLTVL.

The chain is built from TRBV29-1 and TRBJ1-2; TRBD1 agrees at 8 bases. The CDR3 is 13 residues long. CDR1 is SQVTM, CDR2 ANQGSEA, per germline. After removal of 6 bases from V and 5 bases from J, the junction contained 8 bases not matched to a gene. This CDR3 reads CSVQTGEGYGYTF. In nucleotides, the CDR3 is TGCAGCGTACAGACAGGGGAAGGGTATGGCTACACCTTC.